The 30 T cell receptor beta chains given below trace back to one sample, sequenced in a study of blood T cell repertoires in COVID-19. TCRdb keeps only in-frame clones here, not all; method: immunoSEQ multiplex PCR. The table has tens of thousands of clones, 65% to 90% seen once. The specimen sequenced was peripheral blood. The receptors were sampled from a man aged 65 to 79 with acute or convalescent COVID-19.

The chain carries TRBV19 and TRBJ2-7, with D possibly TRBD1 on 6 matching bases. The ends were cut back, 6 bases at V and 8 bases at J, with 23 bases in the middle. The CDR3 loop spans 15 amino acids. CDR1 is LNHDA and CDR2 is SQIVND in the germline V gene (reference sequence). The CDR3 DNA reads TGTGCCAGTAGCCAGGACCTCGAGGAACAGGGAAAGCAGTACTTC. It specifies CASSQDLEEQGKQYF.

The V gene is TRBV5-4, the J gene TRBJ2-3; D not certain. V was clipped by 0 bases and J by 0 bases, with 8 bases between them. The CDR3 consists of 15 residues. Germline V CDR1 and CDR2: SGHNT, YYREEE (reference sequence). This CDR3 reads CASSLGGPSTDTQYF. The DNA of the CDR3 is TGTGCCAGCAGCTTGGGCGGCCCTAGCACAGATACGCAGTATTTT.

The chain joins TRBV7-3 to TRBJ1-1; 7 bases are a match to TRBD1. This CDR3 comprises 14 residues. Germline CDR1 and CDR2: SGHTA and FQGTGA. Trimming at V came to 6 bases and at J to 7 bases, leaving 11 bases not matched to a gene. The CDR3 spells CASRTGTESVEAFF. The CDR3 DNA reads TGTGCCAGCAGGACCGGGACAGAGTCCGTTGAAGCTTTCTTT.

The gene calls are TRBV5-1 and TRBJ2-5; 11 nucleotides match TRBD1. With 2 bases clipped from V and 5 bases from J, the junction kept 8 bases outside the gene matches. CDR3 length: 16 amino acids. Germline CDR1 SGHRS, CDR2 YFSETQ. CDR3 nucleotide sequence: TGCGCCAGCAGCTTCGGAAGGACAGGGGGCGTTGAGACCCAGTACTTC. This translates into CASSFGRTGGVETQYF. The full variable domain, in which reference TRBV5-1 and TRBJ2-5 provide the parts outside the CDR3, is KAGVTQTPRYLIKTRGQQVTLSCSPISGHRSVSWYQQTPGQGLQFLFEYFSETQRNKGNFPGRFSGRQFSNSRSEMNVSTLELGDSALYLCASSFGRTGGVETQYFGPGTRLLVL.

This rearrangement joins TRBV5-6 to TRBJ2-2; tentative D call: TRBD1 (6 bases). Trimming took off 4 bases at V and 1 base at J, with 14 bases between the two ends. The length of the CDR3 is 16 residues. The germline gives CDR1 SGHDT, CDR2 YYEEEE. CDR3 nucleotides: TGTGCCAGCAGCCGGTTCGTGACAGGGAACACCGGGGAGCTGTTTTTT. It specifies CASSRFVTGNTGELFF.

This chain joins TRBV6-2 or TRBV6-3 and TRBJ2-5; D might be TRBD2 (6 bases). CDR3 length: 15 amino acids. Trimming stripped 2 bases from V and 5 bases from J, with 15 bases between. The germline V gene has CDR1 MNHEY and CDR2 SVGEGT. The CDR3 here is CASSYVLSGVETQYF. The CDR3 nucleotides read TGTGCCAGCAGTTACGTCTTATCGGGGGTGGAGACCCAGTACTTC.

V and J are TRBV5-6 and TRBJ2-2; TRBD1 agrees at 7 bases. With V trimmed by 0 bases and J by 8 bases, 4 bases remained unmatched. The CDR3 runs 14 residues. Per the germline V gene, CDR1 is SGHDT and CDR2 is YYEEEE. The CDR3 sequence: CASSLGQGKGELFF. In nucleotides, the CDR3 is TGTGCCAGCAGCTTGGGACAGGGAAAAGGGGAGCTGTTTTTT. Combining the CDR3 with reference TRBV5-6 and TRBJ2-2 gives the whole variable domain DAGVTQSPTHLIKTRGQQVTLRCSPKSGHDTVSWYQQALGQGPQFIFQYYEEEERQRGNFPDRFSGHQFPNYSSELNVNALLLGDSALYLCASSLGQGKGELFFGEGSRLTVL.

The chain couples TRBV19 to TRBJ1-2; tentative D call: TRBD1 (5 bases). CDR1 is LNHDA and CDR2 is SQIVND in the germline V gene (reference sequence). CDR3 length equals 12 residues. The V and J ends lost 3 bases and 8 bases respectively, with 10 bases between them. The CDR3 is CASSIQGRGYTF. As DNA, the CDR3 is TGTGCCAGTAGTATCCAGGGTCGAGGCTACACCTTC.

This chain links TRBV5-6 with TRBJ1-2; D unresolved. Germline-derived CDR1 and CDR2 are SGHDT and YYEEEE. Trimming took off 1 base at V and 6 bases at J, with 22 bases between the two ends. The CDR3 has 17 residues. CDR3 bases: TGTGCCAGCAGCTTGTTGACCGCCTCACCAGCTAGCGATGGCTACACCTTC. Encoded protein: CASSLLTASPASDGYTF.

The chain uses TRBV3-1 (or the pseudogene TRBV3-2) and TRBJ1-5; a weak D match, TRBD1 (5 bases). Trimming pared 4 bases from V and 5 bases from J, leaving 12 bases between. This CDR3 has 14 amino acids. In germline, CDR1 is LGHDT, CDR2 YNNKEL (reference sequence). The CDR3 sequence: CASSPSTAYQPQHF. The CDR3 nucleotides are TGTGCCAGCAGCCCGTCGACAGCCTATCAGCCCCAGCATTTT.

This clone came up a few times. This sequence joins TRBV6-5 and TRBJ2-7; 10 positions match TRBD1. The CDR3 runs to 14 residues. J lost 5 bases, V lost 6 bases, and 7 bases had no gene match. In germline, CDR1 is MNHEY, CDR2 SVGAGI. CDR3 sequence reads: CASSPGQGWHEQYF. The CDR3 nucleotides read TGTGCCAGCAGCCCGGGACAGGGGTGGCACGAGCAGTACTTC.

The chain employs TRBV19 and TRBJ1-5; TRBD1 is a possible D gene (6 bases). Germline-derived CDR1 and CDR2 are LNHDA and SQIVND (reference sequence). Trimming pared 11 bases from V and 2 bases from J, leaving 10 bases between. The CDR3 covers 12 residues. In DNA form, the CDR3 reads TGTGCCTCAGGGACACGCAATCAGCCCCAGCATTTT. Translated, it gives CASGTRNQPQHF.

The chain is built from TRBV28 and TRBJ1-2, with 10 nucleotides matching TRBD1. Per germline, CDR1 MDHEN and CDR2 SYDVKM. The junction had 7 bases not matched to a gene; V was cut back by 5 bases and J by 7 bases. This CDR3 is built from 14 residues. CDR3 nucleotides: TGTGCCAGCAGTCTCCCGGGGACAGGGGTTGGCTACACCTTC. Protein: CASSLPGTGVGYTF.

The J gene is TRBJ1-5, the V gene TRBV27; tentative D call: TRBD1 (5 bases). The germline V and J ends were trimmed by 5 bases and 0 bases, with 11 bases remaining between them. CDR3 size: 15 residues. Germline loops: CDR1 MNHEY, CDR2 SMNVEV (reference sequence). The CDR3 DNA is TGTGCCAGCAGTCCTCGGGGGTTTAGCAATCAGCCCCAGCATTTT. Amino acids: CASSPRGFSNQPQHF.

V is TRBV5-8 and J is TRBJ1-3; maybe TRBD1 (6 bases). V was shortened by 5 bases and J by 3 bases, with 18 bases between the two germline ends. The CDR3 length is 16 residues. Germline values: CDR1 SGHTS, CDR2 YDEGEE. CDR3 in amino acids: CASRRGTGLIGNTIYF. The CDR3 nucleotides read TGTGCCAGCAGAAGAGGAACAGGGCTTATTGGAAACACCATATATTTT. The full variable domain, rest sourced from reference TRBV5-8 and TRBJ1-3, is EAGVTQSPTHLIKTRGQQATLRCSPISGHTSVYWYQQALGLGLQFLLWYDEGEERNRGNFPPRFSGRQFPNYSSELNVNALELEDSALYLCASRRGTGLIGNTIYFGEGSWLTVV.

The chain recombines TRBV18 with TRBJ2-3, with 13 bases lining up with TRBD2. CDR1 and CDR2 from the germline V gene are KGHSH and LQKENI. The CDR3 has 16 residues. Trimming cost V 4 bases and J 7 bases; bases outside gene matches: 8. CDR3 protein: CASSLRTSGGVNTQYF. In nucleotides, the CDR3 is TGTGCCAGCTCACTTCGGACTAGCGGGGGAGTAAATACGCAGTATTTT.

This clone was seen once. V is TRBV5-5 and J is TRBJ1-2; D ambiguous. The germline gives CDR1 SGHKS, CDR2 YYEKEE (reference sequence). The CDR3 is 13 amino acids. Trimming removed 0 bases from V and 3 bases from J, with 6 bases in between. The CDR3 region has the DNA TGTGCCAGCAGCTTGGGCAGCGACTATGGCTACACCTTC. It codes for CASSLGSDYGYTF.

V usage is TRBV19 and J usage is TRBJ1-1; TRBD1 is a possible D gene (6 bases). The germline CDR1 and CDR2 sequences are LNHDA and SQIVND (reference sequence). The CDR3 loop spans 17 amino acids. V lost 1 base and J lost 1, with 16 bases in between. The CDR3 DNA reads TGTGCCAGTAGTATAGTAAGGGGGTTCAGGGCGAACACTGAAGCTTTCTTT. Its protein product is CASSIVRGFRANTEAFF.

Written as DNA, the CDR3 is TGTGCCAGCTCACTGACAGGGGGCAATGAGCAGTTCTTC. This codes for CASSLTGGNEQFF. The rearrangement uses TRBV18 and TRBJ2-1; 9 bases are a match to TRBD1. CDR1 and CDR2 from the germline V gene are KGHSH and LQKENI. The J segment lost 6 bases and the V segment lost 4 bases, leaving 1 base of the junction unmatched. CDR3 length equals 13 residues. Complete variable domain (other parts from reference TRBV18 and TRBJ2-1): NAGVMQNPRHLVRRRGQEARLRCSPMKGHSHVYWYRQLPEEGLKFMVYLQKENIIDESGMPKERFSAEFPKEGPSILRIQQVVRGDSAAYFCASSLTGGNEQFFGPGTRLTVL.

This rearrangement joins TRBV19 to TRBJ1-4; no firm D call. Germline V gives CDR1 LNHDA, CDR2 SQIVND (reference sequence). Trimming cost V 3 bases and J 4 bases, with 21 bases left between them. The CDR3 runs 18 residues. The CDR3 is CASSMGLGGYSLNEKLFF. The CDR3 coding sequence is TGTGCCAGTAGTATGGGGTTGGGAGGATACAGCCTTAATGAAAAACTGTTTTTT.

J is TRBJ2-7 and V is TRBV2; D perhaps matches TRBD1 (6 bases). Trimming took 10 bases from V and 2 from J, leaving 18 bases between them. The CDR3 consists of 14 residues. Germline CDR1 reads SNHLY; CDR2 reads FYNNEI. The CDR3 loop reads CATSNRDITYEQYF. For the CDR3, the DNA is TGTGCCACCTCAAACCGGGACATTACCTACGAGCAGTACTTC.

V gene TRBV3-1 (or the pseudogene TRBV3-2) combines with J gene TRBJ2-7; TRBD2 might be the D (6 bases). From germline, CDR1 is LGHDT and CDR2 YNNKEL (reference sequence). The CDR3 length is 17 residues. Trimming pared 2 bases from V and 5 bases from J, leaving 22 bases between. The CDR3 DNA follows: TGTGCCAGCAGCCAACGAAAGAGTCTGAGGGGAGGCGACGAGCAGTACTTC. Its translation is CASSQRKSLRGGDEQYF.

This clone turned up a few times. The chain combines TRBV5-5 with TRBJ1-4; the match to TRBD1 covers 7 bases. CDR1 is SGHKS, CDR2 YYEKEE, per germline (reference sequence). Trimming removed 4 bases from V and 10 bases from J; junction bases left unmatched: 13. This CDR3 is built from 15 residues. In DNA, the CDR3 is TGTGCCAGCAGCCGCGAAGGGGGCGCCTTGGGAAAACTGTTTTTT. This codes for CASSREGGALGKLFF.

The chain employs TRBV30 and TRBJ1-4, with unresolved D. From germline, CDR1 is GTSNPN and CDR2 SVGIG (reference sequence). The CDR3 spans 13 residues. V lost 1 base to trimming and J lost 10 bases, with 13 bases between them. The CDR3, as DNA: TGTGCCTGGAGTGCCCTAGAGGCTGGAAAACTGTTTTTT. Its translation is CAWSALEAGKLFF.

This clone has more than one count but fewer than ten. The chain has TRBV9 and TRBJ2-1; D is perhaps TRBD2 (6 bases). Trimming removed 3 bases from V and 5 bases from J, with 15 bases in between. CDR3 size: 15 residues. Germline V gene lookup returns CDR1 SGDLS and CDR2 YYNGEE. CDR3: CASSAHGAGNNEQFF. DNA of the CDR3: TGTGCCAGCAGCGCCCACGGCGCGGGAAACAATGAGCAGTTCTTC.

The CDR3 bases are TGTGCCAGCAGCCTGGGGGACAGGGCCACTGAAGCTTTCTTT. Amino acid sequence: CASSLGDRATEAFF. This rearrangement joins TRBV5-5 to TRBJ1-1, with TRBD1 matching over 9 bases. Germline loops: CDR1 SGHKS, CDR2 YYEKEE (reference sequence). This CDR3 comprises 14 residues. The V and J ends lost 4 bases and 4 bases, in that order; junction bases with no gene match: 5.

A few counts support this clone. V usage is TRBV9 and J usage is TRBJ1-1, with D possibly TRBD1 on 5 matching bases. The V gene's germline CDR1 is SGDLS and CDR2 YYNGEE. The CDR3 has 16 residues. The V end was cut by 0 bases, the J end by 1 base, with 13 bases between. The CDR3 reads CASSVAPGGGNTEAFF. CDR3 bases: TGTGCCAGCAGCGTAGCGCCCGGGGGAGGGAACACTGAAGCTTTCTTT.

This rearrangement joins TRBV7-9 to TRBJ1-2; D gene ambiguous. Germline V gene sequence: CDR1 SEHNR, CDR2 FQNEAQ (reference sequence). Between the trimmed V and J ends, which lost 3 bases and 7 bases, there was a span of 12 bases. The CDR3 extends over 13 amino acids. The CDR3 DNA follows: TGTGCCAGCAGCTTTCCGGGGTACACTGGCTACACCTTC. Translated, it gives CASSFPGYTGYTF.

This rearrangement joins TRBV3-1 (or the pseudogene TRBV3-2) to TRBJ1-3; D is unclear. V lost 3 bases to trimming and J lost 0 bases, with 9 bases between them. This CDR3 region has 15 residues. CDR1 and CDR2 from the germline V gene are LGHDT and YNNKEL (reference sequence). The CDR3 bases are TGTGCCAGCAGCCAGCAACTGAACTCTGGAAACACCATATATTTT. This translates into CASSQQLNSGNTIYF.

V usage is TRBV10-3 and J usage is TRBJ2-3; 9 bases match TRBD1. The CDR3 is 16 amino acids. Looked up from germline, CDR1 is ENHRY and CDR2 is SYGVKD. Trimming took 0 bases from V and 0 from J; bases not matched to a gene: 1. CDR3 DNA: TGTGCCATCAGTGAGTCGGGGACAGGGAGCACAGATACGCAGTATTTT. This encodes CAISESGTGSTDTQYF.